Below are 7 T cell receptor beta chains sequenced from a single sample in a study of T cell responses to AZD1222 COVID-19 vaccine. Method: immunoSEQ multiplex PCR; TCRdb's copy keeps in-frame clones and lacks some. The table includes around 130,000 clones, 89% detected once. Material: peripheral blood, obtained 28 days after the second AZD1222 dose. The receptors stem from an adult who received the AZD1222 COVID-19 vaccine.

The chain carries TRBV4-1 and TRBJ1-6; no clear D. CDR1 and CDR2 (germline): MGHRA, YSYEKL. V lost 0 bases to trimming and J lost 6 bases, with 15 bases between them. The CDR3 is 17 amino acids. The CDR3 bases are TGCGCCAGCAGCCAAGAGCCCCTGGGGAGCGGTAATTCACCCCTCCACTTT. Amino acid sequence: CASSQEPLGSGNSPLHF.

The V gene is TRBV6-5, the J gene TRBJ1-1; D unresolved. The germline V gene has CDR1 MNHEY and CDR2 SVGAGI. The CDR3 runs 15 residues. Trimming took off 8 bases at V and 0 bases at J, with 16 bases between the two ends. The CDR3, as DNA: TGTGCCAGCGGACTTGGGGTCAACTTGAACACTGAAGCTTTCTTT. It encodes CASGLGVNLNTEAFF.

This chain links TRBV7-2 with TRBJ1-1; 9 bases line up with TRBD1. The CDR3 runs to 15 residues. The V gene end was trimmed by 6 bases and the J gene end by 3 bases; junction bases not matched to a gene: 8. Looked up from germline, CDR1 is SGHTA and CDR2 is FQGNSA. The CDR3 nucleotides read TGTGCCAGCAGTCAAACCGGGACAGGGTACACTGAAGCTTTCTTT. Translating it yields CASSQTGTGYTEAFF. The full variable domain, rest sourced from reference TRBV7-2 and TRBJ1-1, is GAGVSQSPSNKVTEKGKDVELRCDPISGHTALYWYRQSLGQGLEFLIYFQGNSAPDKSGLPSDRFSAERTGGSVSTLTIQRTQQEDSAVYLCASSQTGTGYTEAFFGQGTRLTVV.

The V and J genes are TRBV5-1 and TRBJ2-7; 8 positions agree with TRBD1. Germline CDR1 reads SGHRS; CDR2 reads YFSETQ. The CDR3 has 17 residues. V lost 0 bases to trimming and J lost 9 bases; unmatched junction nucleotides: 17. The CDR3 sequence is CASSLGSPGQDKAGQYF. CDR3 nucleotides: TGCGCCAGCAGCTTGGGCTCTCCGGGACAGGATAAAGCAGGGCAGTACTTC.

This clone has more than one count but fewer than ten. The V and J genes are TRBV7-6 and TRBJ1-1; 9 bases line up with TRBD1. The germline CDR1 and CDR2 sequences are SGHVS and FNYEAQ. The length of the CDR3 is 15 residues. Losses at the gene ends were 1 base for V and 0 bases for J; bases not matched to a gene: 0. The CDR3 DNA reads as TGTGCCAGCAGCTTAGGGACAGGGGTGAACACTGAAGCTTTCTTT. Translated, it gives CASSLGTGVNTEAFF. The variable domain in full, completed from reference TRBV7-6 and TRBJ1-1, reads GAGVSQSPRYKVTKRGQDVALRCDPISGHVSLYWYRQALGQGPEFLTYFNYEAQQDKSGLPNDRFSAERPEGSISTLTIQRTEQRDSAMYRCASSLGTGVNTEAFFGQGTRLTVV.

This chain joins TRBV6-5 and TRBJ2-1; D call uncertain. Trimming removed 5 bases at V and 6 bases at J, with 8 bases between. Germline assignment: CDR1 MNHEY and CDR2 SVGAGI. This CDR3 is built from 12 residues. The CDR3 here is CASSPLGNEQFF. CDR3 DNA sequence: TGTGCCAGCAGTCCCTTAGGCAATGAGCAGTTCTTC.

This clone was recorded once. V usage is TRBV4-1 and J usage is TRBJ1-4; possibly TRBD1 for D (6 bases). This CDR3 is built from 15 residues. From germline, CDR1 is MGHRA and CDR2 YSYEKL. V dropped 3 bases and J dropped 8 bases, with 16 bases sitting between them. CDR3 in amino acids: CASSHLGQGIEKLFF. The DNA for the CDR3 is TGCGCCAGCAGCCACCTCGGGCAGGGGATCGAAAAACTGTTTTTT.